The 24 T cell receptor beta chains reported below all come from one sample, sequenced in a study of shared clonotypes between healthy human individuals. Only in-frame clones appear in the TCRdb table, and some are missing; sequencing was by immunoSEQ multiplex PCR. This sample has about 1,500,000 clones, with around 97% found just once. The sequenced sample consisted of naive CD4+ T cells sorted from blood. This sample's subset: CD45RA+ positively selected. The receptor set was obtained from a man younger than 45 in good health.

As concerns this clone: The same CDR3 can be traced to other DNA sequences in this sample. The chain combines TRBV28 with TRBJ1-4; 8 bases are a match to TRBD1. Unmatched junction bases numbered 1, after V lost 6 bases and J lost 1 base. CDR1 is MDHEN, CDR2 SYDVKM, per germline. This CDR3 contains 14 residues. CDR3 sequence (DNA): TGTGCCAGCAGAACAGGGGGAACTAATGAAAAACTGTTTTTT. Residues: CASRTGGTNEKLFF.

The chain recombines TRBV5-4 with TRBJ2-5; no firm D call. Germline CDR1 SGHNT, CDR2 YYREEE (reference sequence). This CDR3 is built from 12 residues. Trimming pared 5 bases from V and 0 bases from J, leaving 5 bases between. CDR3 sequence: CASRDHQETQYF. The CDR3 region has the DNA TGTGCCAGCAGGGACCACCAAGAGACCCAGTACTTC.

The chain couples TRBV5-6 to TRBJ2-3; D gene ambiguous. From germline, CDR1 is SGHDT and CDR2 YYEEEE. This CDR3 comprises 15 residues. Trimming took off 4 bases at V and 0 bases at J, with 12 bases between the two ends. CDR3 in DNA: TGTGCCAGCAGCCCTGGGGTAGGGAGCACAGATACGCAGTATTTT. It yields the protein CASSPGVGSTDTQYF.

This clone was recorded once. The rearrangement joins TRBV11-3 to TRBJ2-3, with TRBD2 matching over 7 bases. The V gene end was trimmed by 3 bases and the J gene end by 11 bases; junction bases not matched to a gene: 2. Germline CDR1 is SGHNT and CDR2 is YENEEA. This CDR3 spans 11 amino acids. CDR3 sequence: CASSFAGEQYF. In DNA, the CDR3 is TGTGCCAGCAGCTTTGCGGGGGAGCAGTATTTT.

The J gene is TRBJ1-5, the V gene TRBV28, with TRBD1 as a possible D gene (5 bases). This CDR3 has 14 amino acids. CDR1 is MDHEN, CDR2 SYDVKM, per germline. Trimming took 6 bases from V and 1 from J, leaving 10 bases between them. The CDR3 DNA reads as TGTGCCAGCAGGGGACCGAAGAGCAATCAGCCCCAGCATTTT. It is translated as CASRGPKSNQPQHF.

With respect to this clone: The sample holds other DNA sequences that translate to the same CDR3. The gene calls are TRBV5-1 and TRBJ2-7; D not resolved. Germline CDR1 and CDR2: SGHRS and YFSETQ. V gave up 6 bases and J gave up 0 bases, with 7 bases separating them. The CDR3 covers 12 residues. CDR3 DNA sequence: TGCGCCAGCAACGCCGGCTCCTACGAGCAGTACTTC. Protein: CASNAGSYEQYF.

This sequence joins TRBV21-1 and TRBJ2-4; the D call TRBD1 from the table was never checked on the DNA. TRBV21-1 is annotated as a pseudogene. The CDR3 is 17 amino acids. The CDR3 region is CASSKAKQGNAKNIQYF. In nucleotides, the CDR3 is TGTGCCAGCAGCAAAGCAAAACAGGGGAACGCCAAAAACATTCAGTACTTC.

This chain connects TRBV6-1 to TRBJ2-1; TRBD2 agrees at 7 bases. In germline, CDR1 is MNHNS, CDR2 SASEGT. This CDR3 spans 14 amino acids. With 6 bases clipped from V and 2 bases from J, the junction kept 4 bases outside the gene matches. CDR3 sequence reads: CASRPGLTYNEQFF. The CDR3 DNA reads TGTGCCAGCAGACCGGGACTAACCTACAATGAGCAGTTCTTC.

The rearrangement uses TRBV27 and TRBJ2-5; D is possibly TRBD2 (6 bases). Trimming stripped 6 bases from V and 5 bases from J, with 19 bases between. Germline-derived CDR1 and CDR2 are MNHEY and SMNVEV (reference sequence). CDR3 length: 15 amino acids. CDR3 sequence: CASSRTLTSYETQYF. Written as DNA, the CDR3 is TGTGCCAGCAGCCGAACGCTTACTAGCTACGAGACCCAGTACTTC.

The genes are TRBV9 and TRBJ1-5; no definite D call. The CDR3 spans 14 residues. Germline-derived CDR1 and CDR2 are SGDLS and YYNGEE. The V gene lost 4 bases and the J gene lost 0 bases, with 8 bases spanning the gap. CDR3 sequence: CASSSRFSNQPQHF. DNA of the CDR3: TGTGCCAGCAGCTCGAGATTTAGCAATCAGCCCCAGCATTTT. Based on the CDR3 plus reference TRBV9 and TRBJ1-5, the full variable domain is DSGVTQTPKHLITATGQRVTLRCSPRSGDLSVYWYQQSLDQGLQFLIQYYNGEERAKGNILERFSAQQFPDLHSELNLSSLELGDSALYFCASSSRFSNQPQHFGDGTRLSIL.

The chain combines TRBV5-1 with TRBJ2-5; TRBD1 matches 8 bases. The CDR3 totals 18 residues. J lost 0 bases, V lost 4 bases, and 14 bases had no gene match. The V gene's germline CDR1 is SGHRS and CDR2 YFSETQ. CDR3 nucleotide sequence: TGCGCCAGCAGCCTACCGGGACAGGCCTACAGGTACCAAGAGACCCAGTACTTC. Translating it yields CASSLPGQAYRYQETQYF.

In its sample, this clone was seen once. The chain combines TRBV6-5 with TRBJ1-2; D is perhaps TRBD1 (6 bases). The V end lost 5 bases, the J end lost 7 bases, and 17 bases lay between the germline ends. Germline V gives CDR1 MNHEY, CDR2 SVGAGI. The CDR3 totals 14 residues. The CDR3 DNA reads TGTGCCAGCAGTCCGATGTGGGGGGCCCGTGGCTACACCTTC. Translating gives CASSPMWGARGYTF.

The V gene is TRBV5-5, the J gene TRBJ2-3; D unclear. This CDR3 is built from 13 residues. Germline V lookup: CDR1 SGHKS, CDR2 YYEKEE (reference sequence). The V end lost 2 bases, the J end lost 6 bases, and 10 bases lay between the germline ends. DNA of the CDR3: TGTGCCAGCAGCTTCGTATCTTTTGATACGCAGTATTTT. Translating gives CASSFVSFDTQYF.

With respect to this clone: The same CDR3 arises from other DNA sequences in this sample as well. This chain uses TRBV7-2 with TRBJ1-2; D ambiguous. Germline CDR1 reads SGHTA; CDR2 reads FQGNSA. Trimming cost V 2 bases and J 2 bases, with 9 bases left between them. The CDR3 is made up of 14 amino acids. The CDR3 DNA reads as TGTGCCAGCAGCTTATCGGCAGGCAACTATGGCTACACCTTC. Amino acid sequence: CASSLSAGNYGYTF. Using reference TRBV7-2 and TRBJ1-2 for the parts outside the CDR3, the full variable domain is GAGVSQSPSNKVTEKGKDVELRCDPISGHTALYWYRQSLGQGLEFLIYFQGNSAPDKSGLPSDRFSAERTGGSVSTLTIQRTQQEDSAVYLCASSLSAGNYGYTFGSGTRLTVV.

CDR3 DNA sequence: TGTGCCAGCAGTCACGGTTGGGGGCATCACTATGGCTACACCTTC. This gives the protein CASSHGWGHHYGYTF. J is TRBJ1-2 and V is TRBV6-5; D may be TRBD1 (6 bases). Germline lookup yields CDR1 MNHEY and CDR2 SVGAGI. The CDR3 loop spans 15 amino acids. Deletions cut 5 bases from V and 3 bases from J, with 16 bases between.

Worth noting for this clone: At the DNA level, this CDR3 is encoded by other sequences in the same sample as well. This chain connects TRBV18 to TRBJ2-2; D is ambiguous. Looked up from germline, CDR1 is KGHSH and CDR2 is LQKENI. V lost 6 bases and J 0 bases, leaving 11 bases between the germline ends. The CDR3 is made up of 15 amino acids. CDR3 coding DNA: TGTGCCAGCTCCCTACAAGGTCCGAACACCGGGGAGCTGTTTTTT. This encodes CASSLQGPNTGELFF.

CDR3 protein: CASSLKTLSSYNEQFF. CDR3 in DNA: TGCGCCAGCAGCCTTAAAACTTTAAGCTCCTACAATGAGCAGTTCTTC. The J gene is TRBJ2-1, the V gene TRBV5-1; the D is unclear. The V end lost 4 bases, the J end lost 0 bases, and 14 bases lay between the germline ends. The CDR3 sequence is 16 residues long. Germline lookup yields CDR1 SGHRS and CDR2 YFSETQ.

DNA of the CDR3: TGCGCCAGCAGGCGACAGGTCTCCTACGAGCAGTACTTC. It translates to CASRRQVSYEQYF. This chain joins TRBV5-1 and TRBJ2-7; possibly TRBD1 for D (6 bases). The V gene lost 5 bases and the J gene lost 0 bases, with 9 bases spanning the gap. Germline CDR1 SGHRS, CDR2 YFSETQ. This CDR3 spans 13 amino acids.

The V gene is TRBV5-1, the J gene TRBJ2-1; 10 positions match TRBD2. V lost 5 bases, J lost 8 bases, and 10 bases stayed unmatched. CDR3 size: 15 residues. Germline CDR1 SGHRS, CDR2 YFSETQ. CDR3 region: CASRSGLAGVDEQFF. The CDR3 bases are TGCGCCAGCAGGTCGGGGCTAGCGGGAGTCGATGAGCAGTTCTTC.

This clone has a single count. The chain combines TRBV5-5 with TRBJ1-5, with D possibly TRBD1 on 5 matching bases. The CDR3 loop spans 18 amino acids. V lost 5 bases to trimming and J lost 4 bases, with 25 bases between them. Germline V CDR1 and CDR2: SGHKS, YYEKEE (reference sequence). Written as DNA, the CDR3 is TGTGCCAGCAGGGAGGGGTCAGGTAAGGCACACGGTAATCAGCCCCAGCATTTT. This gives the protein CASREGSGKAHGNQPQHF.

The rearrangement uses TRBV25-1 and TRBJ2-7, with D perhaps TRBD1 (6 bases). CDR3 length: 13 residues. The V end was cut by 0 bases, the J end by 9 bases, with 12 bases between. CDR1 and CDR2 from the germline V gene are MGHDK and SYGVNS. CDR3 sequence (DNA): TGTGCCAGCAGTGAATATGCAGGGGTTGGGCAGTACTTC. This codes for CASSEYAGVGQYF.

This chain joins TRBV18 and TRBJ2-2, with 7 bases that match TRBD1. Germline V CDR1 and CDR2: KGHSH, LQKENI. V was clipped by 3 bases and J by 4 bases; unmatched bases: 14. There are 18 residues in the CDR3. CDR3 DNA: TGTGCCAGCTCACCGGACAGGACTGGGGTTGGGAGCACCGGGGAGCTGTTTTTT. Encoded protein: CASSPDRTGVGSTGELFF.

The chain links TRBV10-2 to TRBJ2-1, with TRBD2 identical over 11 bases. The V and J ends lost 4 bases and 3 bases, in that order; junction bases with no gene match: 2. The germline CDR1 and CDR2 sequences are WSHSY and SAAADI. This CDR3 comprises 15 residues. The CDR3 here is CASSVGLAVYNEQFF. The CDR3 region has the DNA TGCGCCAGCAGTGTGGGACTAGCGGTCTACAATGAGCAGTTCTTC.

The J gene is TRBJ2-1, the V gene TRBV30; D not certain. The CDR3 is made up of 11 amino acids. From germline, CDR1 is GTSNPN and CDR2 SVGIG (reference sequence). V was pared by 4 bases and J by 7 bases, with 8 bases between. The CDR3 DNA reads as TGTGCCTGGACCTTCAGTAATGAGCAGTTCTTC. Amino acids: CAWTFSNEQFF.